Sequencing of this TCR beta chain was carried out in a study of T-cell reconstitution after alpha-beta-depleted transplantation in children. The V and J ends lost 6 bases and 6 bases respectively, with 14 bases between them. There are 12 residues in the CDR3. Germline V gene lookup returns CDR1 DFQATT and CDR2 SNEGSKA (reference sequence). This clonotype was detected ten times or more. Its matching antigen is unknown. TCRbeta library construction was performed incorporating unique molecular identifiers. Using its own MiXCR run on the PCR reads, TCRdb lists one record per CDR3 protein. The data contain under 35,000 distinct CDR3 sequences, over 5% of them singletons. Study observations and caveats: T-cell counts and diversity at one year post-transplant came mainly from newly produced T cells. Approximately two months post-transplant, alpha-beta T cells reportedly originated from several hundred expanded graft clones.

The sequencing here drew on PBMCs, mostly from graft donor cells, taken 180 days after TCRalphabeta/CD19-depleted stem cell transplant. The receptor was isolated from a male patient aged 10 to 17 who had a stem cell transplant for acute myeloid leukemia, so the T cells may come from the graft donor. The chain recombines TRBV20-1 with TRBJ1-2; D not certain. CDR3 protein: CSAPPPSDGYTF. The CDR3 DNA reads as TGCAGTGCCCCCCCTCCGAGTGATGGCTACACCTTC.